The TCR beta chain under discussion was sequenced for a study of T cell repertoires in cytomegalovirus infection (dated by TCRdb to between 2018 and 2021). At the level of the whole study: Recently identified HLA-C-restricted CMV epitopes, whose presentation resists viral immunomodulation, were targeted by peptide stimulations together with well-studied HLA-B-restricted epitopes. Because public TCR beta signatures pointed to carriage of CMV infection together with the matching HLA type, the HLA type of each donor mattered for the analysis.

This clonotype has a count of ten or more. The clone's antigen remains unknown. Base qualities are not provided; no much larger clone lies one nucleotide away. The instrument given in TCRdb is Illumina HiSeq 1500. Clones were called with MiXCR by TCRdb after fastp trimmed the public reads at Q25, and only in-frame beta chains were retained. Each entry merges the rows of one CDR3 protein and shows their most common DNA and genes. The sample records roughly 90,000 distinct CDR3 sequences, 20% to 30% of which are singletons. The biggest ten clones account for 50% of the sample. The paper's findings and limits, for the study overall: The ex vivo response was dominated by HLA-C-restricted CMV-specific TCR beta clonotypes, which also provided the single most frequent clonotype in two of eight donors. Cumulative frequency of public TCR beta family members discriminated carriers of CMV infection plus the relevant HLA type in this cohort and an independent approximately 350-donor cohort.

The CDR3 starts with the cysteine, ends with the phenylalanine, and has 15 residues. Kept here is only the CDR3 DNA, which spans 45 bases and is read in frame from base 1. Trimming takes 4 bases from V and 3 bases from J, and the germline ends sit 13 bases apart. CDR1 SGHVS and CDR2 FNYEAQ are derived from the germline V gene. This sample's treatment or condition label indicates: in vitro stimulation with specific CMV peptide epitopes to enrich CMV-specific T cells. The source of this sequence is a human donor in good health (CMV status not recorded). Some clones in this sample may be carry-over from other donors' samples. The input for sequencing was CD8+ T cells from cultured PBMCs, taken from culture after CMV antigen stimulation. The sequence is built from TRBV7-6 and TRBJ2-1; TRBD1 is possibly the D segment (7 matching bases). The nucleotide sequence is TGTGCCAGCAGCTCACGGCAGGGGGGCTACAATGAGCAGTTCTTC. Protein translation: CASSSRQGGYNEQFF.